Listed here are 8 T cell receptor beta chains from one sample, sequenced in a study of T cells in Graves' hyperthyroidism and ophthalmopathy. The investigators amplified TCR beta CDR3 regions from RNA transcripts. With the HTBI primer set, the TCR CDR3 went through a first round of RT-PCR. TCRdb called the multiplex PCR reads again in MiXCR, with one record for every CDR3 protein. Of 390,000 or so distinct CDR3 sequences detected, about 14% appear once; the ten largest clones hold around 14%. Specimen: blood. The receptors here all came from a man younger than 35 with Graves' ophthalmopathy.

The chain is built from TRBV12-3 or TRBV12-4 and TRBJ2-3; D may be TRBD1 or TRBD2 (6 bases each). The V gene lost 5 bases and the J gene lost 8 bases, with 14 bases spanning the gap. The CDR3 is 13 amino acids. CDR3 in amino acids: CASSMGGPVTQYF. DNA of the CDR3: TGTGCCAGCAGTATGGGGGGCCCAGTTACGCAGTATTTT.

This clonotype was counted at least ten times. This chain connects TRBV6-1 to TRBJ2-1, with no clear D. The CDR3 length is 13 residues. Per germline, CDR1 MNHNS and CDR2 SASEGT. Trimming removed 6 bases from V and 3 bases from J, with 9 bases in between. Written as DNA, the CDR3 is TGTGCCAGCAGGGTAGGGATCTACAATGAGCAGTTCTTC. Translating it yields CASRVGIYNEQFF.

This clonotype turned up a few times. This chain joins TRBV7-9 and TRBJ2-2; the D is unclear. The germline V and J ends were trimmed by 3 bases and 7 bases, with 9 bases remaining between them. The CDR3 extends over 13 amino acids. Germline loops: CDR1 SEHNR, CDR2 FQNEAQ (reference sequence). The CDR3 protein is CASSFIGGGELFF. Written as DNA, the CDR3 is TGTGCCAGCAGCTTTATAGGTGGCGGGGAGCTGTTTTTT.

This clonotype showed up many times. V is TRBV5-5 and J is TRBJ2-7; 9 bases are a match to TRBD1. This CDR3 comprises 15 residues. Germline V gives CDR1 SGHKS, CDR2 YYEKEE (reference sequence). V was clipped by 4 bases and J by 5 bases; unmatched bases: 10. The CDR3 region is CASSPRDRAFDEQYF. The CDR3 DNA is TGTGCCAGCAGCCCCCGGGACAGGGCTTTCGACGAGCAGTACTTC.

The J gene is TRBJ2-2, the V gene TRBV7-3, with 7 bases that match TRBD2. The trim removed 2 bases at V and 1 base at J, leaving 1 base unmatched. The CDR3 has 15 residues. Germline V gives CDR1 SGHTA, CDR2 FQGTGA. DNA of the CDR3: TGTGCCAGCAGCTTAGGCGGGAGGAACACCGGGGAGCTGTTTTTT. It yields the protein CASSLGGRNTGELFF.

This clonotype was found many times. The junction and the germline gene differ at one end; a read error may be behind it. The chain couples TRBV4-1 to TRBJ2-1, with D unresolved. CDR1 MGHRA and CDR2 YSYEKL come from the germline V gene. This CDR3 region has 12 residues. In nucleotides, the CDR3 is TGTGCCAGCAGCCAGGTCGGCAATGAGCAGTTCTTC. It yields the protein CASSQVGNEQFF.

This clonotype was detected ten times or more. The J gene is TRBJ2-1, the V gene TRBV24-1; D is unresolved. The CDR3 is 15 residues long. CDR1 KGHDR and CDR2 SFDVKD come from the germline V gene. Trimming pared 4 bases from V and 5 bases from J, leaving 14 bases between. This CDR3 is CATSEDLGPDNEQFF. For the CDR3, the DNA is TGTGCCACCAGTGAAGACCTCGGCCCGGACAATGAGCAGTTCTTC.

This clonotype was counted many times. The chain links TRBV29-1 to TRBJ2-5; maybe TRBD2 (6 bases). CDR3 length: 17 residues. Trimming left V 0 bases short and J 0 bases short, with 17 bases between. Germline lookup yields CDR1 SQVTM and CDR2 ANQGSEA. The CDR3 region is CSVEDRGTAKDQETQYF. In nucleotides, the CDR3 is TGCAGCGTTGAAGATCGGGGGACGGCGAAAGACCAAGAGACCCAGTACTTC.